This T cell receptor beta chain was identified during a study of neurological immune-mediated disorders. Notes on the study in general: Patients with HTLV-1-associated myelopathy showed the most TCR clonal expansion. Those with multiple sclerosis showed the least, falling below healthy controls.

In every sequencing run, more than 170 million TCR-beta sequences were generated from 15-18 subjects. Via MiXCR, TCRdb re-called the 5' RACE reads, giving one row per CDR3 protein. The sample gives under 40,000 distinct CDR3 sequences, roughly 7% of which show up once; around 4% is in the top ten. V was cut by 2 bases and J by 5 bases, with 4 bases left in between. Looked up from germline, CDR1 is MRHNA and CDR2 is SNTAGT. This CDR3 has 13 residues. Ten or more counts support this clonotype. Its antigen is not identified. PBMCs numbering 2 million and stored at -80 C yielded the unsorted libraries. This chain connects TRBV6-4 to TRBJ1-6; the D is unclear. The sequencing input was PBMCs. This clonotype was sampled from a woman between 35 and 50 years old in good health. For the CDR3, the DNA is TGTGCCAGCAGTGACAGGGATAATTCACCCCTCCACTTT. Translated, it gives CASSDRDNSPLHF.